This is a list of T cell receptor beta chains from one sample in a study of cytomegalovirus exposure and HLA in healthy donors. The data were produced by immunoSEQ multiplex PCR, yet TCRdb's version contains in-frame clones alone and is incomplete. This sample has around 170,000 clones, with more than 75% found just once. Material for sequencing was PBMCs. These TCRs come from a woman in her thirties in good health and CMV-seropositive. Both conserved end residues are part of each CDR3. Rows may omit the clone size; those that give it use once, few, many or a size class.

CASSYSASNYGYTF,-,TRBV6-5
CNAGRGDSGNTIYF,-,TRBV29-1
CASSLVRVTGKYQETQYF,once,TRBV5-6
CASQGKALAYEQYF,-,TRBV6-5
CASSLGQGETQYF,-,TRBV28
CASSEPKGQGVTDTQYF,-,TRBV25-1
CASTPGTPSTDTQYF,-,TRBV6-5
CASSRRGTGPGNYGYTF,-,TRBV7-2
CASSLSWAGYTDTQYF,-,TRBV27
CASGVRGRETQYF,-,TRBV4-3
CASSQGDLRDRGYEQYF,-,TRBV4-2
CAISGDSSYEQYF,-,TRBV10-3
CASSRGPTANQPQHF,-,TRBV19
CASSAFGLAGYEQYF,-,TRBV9
CASSLFVSRLAGGLVDEQYF,-,TRBV27
CASSSDRVYGYTF,-,TRBV4-3
CASSSPGQGNEKLFF,-,TRBV28
CASSKLPTYNEQFF,-,TRBV21-1
CASNEQGSYNSPLHF,-,TRBV19
CASRKDGDRVINTEAFF,-,TRBV5-6
CASSRTGNTEAFF,-,TRBV6-5
CAWSTGNTIYF,-,TRBV30
CASIPLRDSDYGYTF,-,TRBV7-8
CASSKDRGPDTQYF,-,TRBV6-1
CASQRGNFESYTF,-,TRBV6-1
CASSERTGLYEQYF,-,TRBV21-1
CASSLAGGGETQYF,-,TRBV5-4
CASSLGVGRGVTDTQYF,-,TRBV7-2
CAWSPGLAGSRETQYF,few,TRBV30
CATSRDNGGIEQYF,-,TRBV15
CASSSPGTPLTYEQYF,few,TRBV28
CASSLSPGKNIQYF,-,TRBV28
CASSQLIQGEQFF,-,TRBV4-1
CASSQQGSPSTDTQYF,-,TRBV4-3
CSAGRTGELFF,-,TRBV20-1
CASSPYRVDTQYF,-,TRBV27
CASSLSGQGYFETEAFF,-,TRBV28
CASSLDARAGSPLHF,-,TRBV7-9
CASEGGVKEQETQYF,-,TRBV28
CASSQDSSFAGVGRSEQFF,-,TRBV14
CASSVGGTEETQYF,-,TRBV9
CASSTPGLGAYEQYF,-,TRBV6-5
CASKPGSMNTEAFF,once,TRBV28
CASSQDLQGIAYGYTF,once,TRBV4-3
CASLTSGGTRTGELFF,few,TRBV19
CASSIGGGVGTYEQYF,-,TRBV19